This is a list of T cell receptor beta chains from one sample in a study of response to subunit inactivated influenza vaccine. TCRdb fed the RT-PCR reads into MiXCR, producing one record per CDR3 protein. The data contain hundreds of thousands of distinct CDR3 sequences, 12% of them singletons. The specimen comprised PBMCs from blood, sampled on the day of vaccination. These receptors were taken from a man aged 50 to 60 who received an inactivated influenza vaccine. Both conserved end residues are part of each CDR3. Each record gives: CDR3 length, D gene, clone size, J gene, V gene, CDR3 protein, CDR3 DNA. A D gene is named only where the DNA matches it firmly. Rows may omit the clone size; those that give it use once, few, many or a size class.

14	.	.	TRBJ1-5	TRBV19	CASSIRQGSQPQHF	TGTGCCAGTAGTATTCGGCAGGGGAGTCAGCCCCAGCATTTT
15	TRBD1	.	TRBJ1-4	TRBV4-1	CASSDYQGAWEKLFF	TGCGCCAGCAGCGACTACCAGGGGGCCTGGGAAAAACTGTTTTTT
13	.	many	TRBJ2-7	TRBV29-1	CSVRTGVSYEQYF	TGCAGCGTGAGAACCGGGGTCTCCTACGAGCAGTACTTC
12	.	.	TRBJ2-7	TRBV19	CASSISRGEQYF	TGTGCCAGTAGTATTAGTAGAGGCGAGCAGTACTTC
14	.	.	TRBJ2-5	TRBV27	CASSFFGSKETQYF	TGTGCCAGCAGTTTCTTTGGAAGTAAAGAGACCCAGTACTTC
12	.	few	TRBJ2-1	TRBV7-6	CASSLQGNEQFF	TGTGCCAGCAGCCTTCAAGGCAATGAGCAGTTCTTC
15	.	few	TRBJ2-3	TRBV27	CASSFLASFTDTQYF	TGTGCCAGCAGTTTTCTGGCTTCCTTCACAGATACGCAGTATTTT
16	.	.	TRBJ2-2	TRBV7-8	CASREGGPRRPGELFF	TGTGCCAGCCGCGAGGGGGGGCCACGGCGTCCCGGGGAGCTGTTTTTT
17	.	.	TRBJ2-6	TRBV5-1	CASSFAVNSAGANVLTF	TGCGCCAGCAGCTTTGCCGTAAACTCGGCTGGGGCCAACGTCCTGACTTTC
15	TRBD2	.	TRBJ2-1	TRBV5-1	CASRLAGGPYNEQFF	TGCGCCAGCCGACTAGCGGGAGGGCCCTACAATGAGCAGTTCTTC
12	.	.	TRBJ1-5	TRBV28	CASQVGNQPQHF	TGTGCCAGCCAAGTCGGCAATCAGCCCCAGCATTTT
14	.	.	TRBJ2-3	TRBV29-1	CSVAGLSSTDTQYF	TGCAGCGTTGCAGGCCTCTCTAGCACAGATACGCAGTATTTT
15	.	many	TRBJ2-5	TRBV11-2	CASSLYGTKGETQYF	TGTGCCAGCAGCTTATACGGCACCAAGGGAGAGACCCAGTACTTC
14	TRBD2	.	TRBJ2-7	TRBV20-1	CSAAAGGRAPSQYF	TGCAGTGCTGCCGCAGGCGGGAGGGCCCCTTCGCAGTACTTC